The next 13 T cell receptor beta chains were all read from a single sample in a study of blood T cell repertoires in COVID-19. The repertoire was sequenced with immunoSEQ multiplex PCR; TCRdb's copy has only in-frame clones and lacks some. The sample lists approximately 300,000 clones; about nine tenths were seen once. The sample comprised PBMCs or T cells enriched from blood (not recorded which). The receptors stem from a woman in her 30s who had recovered from COVID-19.

The sample holds one count of this clone. The chain uses TRBV27 and TRBJ1-6; D may be TRBD1 (5 bases). The germline V gene encodes CDR1 MNHEY and CDR2 SMNVEV (reference sequence). V dropped 6 bases and J dropped 10 bases, with 10 bases sitting between them. The CDR3 has 12 amino acids. The CDR3 DNA reads TGTGCCAGCAGGACCGGGGGGTCACCCCTCCACTTT. Translation gives CASRTGGSPLHF.

This chain uses TRBV29-1 with TRBJ2-1; weak D call: TRBD2 (6 bases). V dropped 7 bases and J dropped 7 bases, with 20 bases sitting between them. This CDR3 has 14 amino acids. CDR1 and CDR2 from the germline V gene are SQVTM and ANQGSEA. The CDR3: CSGNSGKPGNEQFF. CDR3 nucleotide sequence: TGCAGCGGAAATAGCGGAAAACCTGGGAATGAGCAGTTCTTC.

The rearrangement uses TRBV30 and TRBJ2-7; 10 bases are shared with TRBD2. The CDR3 sequence is 13 residues long. V shed 5 bases, J shed 6 bases, and the junction held 7 bases outside the gene matches. The germline gives CDR1 GTSNPN, CDR2 SVGIG (reference sequence). The CDR3 DNA is TGTGCCTGGGGACTAGCGGACAAGGGCGAGCAGTACTTC. Translation: CAWGLADKGEQYF. Based on the CDR3 plus reference TRBV30 and TRBJ2-7, the full variable domain is SQTIHQWPATLVQPVGSPLSLECTVEGTSNPNLYWYRQAAGRGLQLLFYSVGIGQISSEVPQNLSASRPQDRQFILSSKKLLLSDSGFYLCAWGLADKGEQYFGPGTRLTVT.

The chain carries TRBV19 and TRBJ2-5; TRBD2 agrees at 13 bases. This CDR3 region has 17 residues. Per the germline V gene, CDR1 is LNHDA and CDR2 is SQIVND (reference sequence). V gave up 1 base and J gave up 4 bases; unmatched junction bases: 6. CDR3 nucleotide sequence: TGTGCCAGTAGTATAGGGACTAGCGGGAGTCTTTTAGAGACCCAGTACTTC. Translated, it gives CASSIGTSGSLLETQYF. The complete variable domain, with remaining parts taken from reference TRBV19 and TRBJ2-5, reads DGGITQSPKYLFRKEGQNVTLSCEQNLNHDAMYWYRQDPGQGLRLIYYSQIVNDFQKGDIAEGYSVSREKKESFPLTVTSAQKNPTAFYLCASSIGTSGSLLETQYFGPGTRLLVL.

The chain carries TRBV10-3 and TRBJ2-3, with TRBD2 matching over 8 bases. The V segment lost 4 bases and the J segment 3 bases; nucleotides outside the gene matches: 6. The CDR3 has 15 amino acids. Germline-derived CDR1 and CDR2 are ENHRY and SYGVKD. The CDR3 bases are TGTGCCATCAGTGTTTTCCCTAGCGGGACAGATACGCAGTATTTT. This sequence encodes CAISVFPSGTDTQYF.

This sequence joins TRBV19 and TRBJ1-1, with TRBD1 identical over 8 bases. V was clipped by 4 bases and J by 7 bases; unmatched bases: 5. Germline lookup yields CDR1 LNHDA and CDR2 SQIVND (reference sequence). The CDR3 contains 13 residues. CDR3 in amino acids: CASSTTGDGEAFF. The DNA for the CDR3 is TGTGCCAGTAGTACGACAGGGGATGGTGAAGCTTTCTTT. The whole variable domain, remainder taken from reference TRBV19 and TRBJ1-1, is DGGITQSPKYLFRKEGQNVTLSCEQNLNHDAMYWYRQDPGQGLRLIYYSQIVNDFQKGDIAEGYSVSREKKESFPLTVTSAQKNPTAFYLCASSTTGDGEAFFGQGTRLTVV.

The V gene is TRBV27, the J gene TRBJ1-6; 8 bases agree with TRBD1. V gave up 6 bases and J gave up 8 bases; unmatched junction bases: 9. This CDR3 comprises 15 residues. The germline V gene has CDR1 MNHEY and CDR2 SMNVEV (reference sequence). The CDR3 region has the DNA TGTGCCAGCAGACCCGGGACAGGAGAAGATTCACCCCTCCACTTT. It is translated as CASRPGTGEDSPLHF.

The chain links TRBV7-2 to TRBJ1-1; D ambiguous. Deletions cut 5 bases from V and 1 base from J, with 8 bases between. The CDR3 has 13 amino acids. Germline loops: CDR1 SGHTA, CDR2 FQGNSA. DNA for the CDR3: TGTGCCAGCAGCCAACAGCAGAACACTGAAGCTTTCTTT. This translates into CASSQQQNTEAFF.

This chain connects TRBV29-1 to TRBJ2-7, with 8 bases fitting TRBD2. V lost 2 bases and J lost 1; bases outside the gene matches: 25. The CDR3 sequence is 21 residues long. Looked up from germline, CDR1 is SQVTM and CDR2 is ANQGSEA. As DNA, the CDR3 is TGCAGCGTTGAATTAACCCCCAGCGGGAGAGCTTTAGTAGGGAGTTCCTACGAGCAGTACTTC. Its translation is CSVELTPSGRALVGSSYEQYF.

In nucleotides, the CDR3 is TGTGCCAGCAGCGATGTCGGGACAGGGGGCCACGAGCAGTACTTC. This sequence encodes CASSDVGTGGHEQYF. This chain uses TRBV7-2 with TRBJ2-7; TRBD1 matches at 12 bases. The CDR3 totals 15 residues. Unmatched junction bases numbered 7, after V lost 5 bases and J lost 5 bases. CDR1 is SGHTA and CDR2 is FQGNSA in the germline V gene.

J is TRBJ2-5 and V is TRBV28; no clear D gene. CDR3 length equals 14 residues. Looked up from germline, CDR1 is MDHEN and CDR2 is SYDVKM. Trimming removed 2 bases at V and 9 bases at J, with 16 bases between. The CDR3 DNA reads as TGTGCCAGCAGTTTACGATCAAGCCCGAGTCCCCAGTACTTC. Protein product: CASSLRSSPSPQYF.

The chain is built from TRBV7-9 and TRBJ1-3; the D gene is possibly TRBD1 (6 bases). Trimming removed 5 bases from V and 0 bases from J, with 11 bases in between. The CDR3 is made up of 15 amino acids. Germline values: CDR1 SEHNR, CDR2 FQNEAQ (reference sequence). This CDR3 reads CASSIPGDSGNTIYF. In DNA form, the CDR3 reads TGTGCCAGCAGCATCCCAGGGGACTCTGGAAACACCATATATTTT. The variable domain in full, completed from reference TRBV7-9 and TRBJ1-3, reads DTGVSQNPRHKITKRGQNVTFRCDPISEHNRLYWYRQTLGQGPEFLTYFQNEAQLEKSRLLSDRFSAERPKGSFSTLEIQRTEQGDSAMYLCASSIPGDSGNTIYFGEGSWLTVV.

CDR3: CASSHLGGSSGANVLTF. CDR3 DNA sequence: TGTGCCAGCAGCCACCTGGGAGGCAGTTCTGGGGCCAACGTCCTGACTTTC. The gene calls are TRBV4-2 and TRBJ2-6; the D gene is possibly TRBD2 (6 bases). The length of the CDR3 is 17 residues. With 3 bases removed from V and 1 base from J, the gap between germline ends came to 13 bases. Germline CDR1 and CDR2: LGHNA and YNFKEQ.